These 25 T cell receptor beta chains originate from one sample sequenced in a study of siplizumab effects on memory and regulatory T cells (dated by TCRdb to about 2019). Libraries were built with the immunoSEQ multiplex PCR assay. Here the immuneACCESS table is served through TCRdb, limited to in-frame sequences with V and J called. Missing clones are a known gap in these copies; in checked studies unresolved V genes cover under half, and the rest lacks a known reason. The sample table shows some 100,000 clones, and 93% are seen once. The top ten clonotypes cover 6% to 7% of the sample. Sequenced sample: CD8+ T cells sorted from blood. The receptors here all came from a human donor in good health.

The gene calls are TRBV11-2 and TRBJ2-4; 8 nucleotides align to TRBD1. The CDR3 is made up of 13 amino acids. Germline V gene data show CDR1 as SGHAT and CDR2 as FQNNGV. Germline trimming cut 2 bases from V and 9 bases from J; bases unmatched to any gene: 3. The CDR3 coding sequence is TGTGCCAGCAGCTTAACAGGGGGAAGCATTCAGTACTTC. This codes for CASSLTGGSIQYF.

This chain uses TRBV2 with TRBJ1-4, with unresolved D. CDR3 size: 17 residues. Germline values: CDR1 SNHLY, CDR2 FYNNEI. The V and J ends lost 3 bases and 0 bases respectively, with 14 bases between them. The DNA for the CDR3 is TGTGCCAGCAGTGATCACCCGCGGGGAGCAACTAATGAAAAACTGTTTTTT. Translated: CASSDHPRGATNEKLFF.

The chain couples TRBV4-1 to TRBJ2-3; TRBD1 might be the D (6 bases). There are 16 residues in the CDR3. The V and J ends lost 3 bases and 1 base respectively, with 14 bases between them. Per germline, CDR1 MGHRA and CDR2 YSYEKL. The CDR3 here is CASSHRQDSGTDTQYF. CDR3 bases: TGCGCCAGCAGCCATCGGCAGGACAGTGGCACAGATACGCAGTATTTT.

The CDR3, as DNA: TGTGCCATCCTGAGCGCTCTGGGGGACAATGAGCAGTTCTTC. This gives the protein CAILSALGDNEQFF. The chain employs TRBV10-3 and TRBJ2-1; D might be TRBD1 or TRBD2, each matching 5 bases. Deletions cut 8 bases from V and 5 bases from J, with 16 bases between. The CDR3 spans 14 residues. Germline CDR1 and CDR2: ENHRY and SYGVKD.

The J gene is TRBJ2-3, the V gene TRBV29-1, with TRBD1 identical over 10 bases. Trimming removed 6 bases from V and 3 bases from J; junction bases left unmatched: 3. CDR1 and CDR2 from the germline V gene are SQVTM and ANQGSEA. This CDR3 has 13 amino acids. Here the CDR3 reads CSVGQGSTDTQYF. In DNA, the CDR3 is TGCAGCGTGGGACAGGGGTCGACAGATACGCAGTATTTT.

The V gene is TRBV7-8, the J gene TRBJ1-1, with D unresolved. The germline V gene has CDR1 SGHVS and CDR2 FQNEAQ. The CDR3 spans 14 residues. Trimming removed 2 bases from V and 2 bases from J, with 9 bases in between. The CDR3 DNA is TGTGCCAGCAGCTTAAGTTCCGTTAACACTGAAGCTTTCTTT. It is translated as CASSLSSVNTEAFF. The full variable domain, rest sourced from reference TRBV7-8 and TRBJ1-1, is GAGVSQSPRYKVAKRGQDVALRCDPISGHVSLFWYQQALGQGPEFLTYFQNEAQLDKSGLPSDRFFAERPEGSVSTLKIQRTQQEDSAVYLCASSLSSVNTEAFFGQGTRLTVV.

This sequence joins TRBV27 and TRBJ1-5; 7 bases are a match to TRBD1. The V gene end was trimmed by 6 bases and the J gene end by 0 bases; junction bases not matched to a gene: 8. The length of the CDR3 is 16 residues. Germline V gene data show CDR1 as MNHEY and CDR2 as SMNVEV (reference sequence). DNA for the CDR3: TGTGCCAGCAGCTTGACAGGGACCTATAGCAATCAGCCCCAGCATTTT. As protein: CASSLTGTYSNQPQHF.

CDR3 nucleotides: TGTGCCAGCAGCTCCGACGGGACTGAAGCTTTCTTT. Protein: CASSSDGTEAFF. J is TRBJ1-1 and V is TRBV11-3, with no clear D. The CDR3 loop spans 12 amino acids. Germline V gene data show CDR1 as SGHNT and CDR2 as YENEEA. Trimming stripped 4 bases from V and 5 bases from J, with 8 bases between.

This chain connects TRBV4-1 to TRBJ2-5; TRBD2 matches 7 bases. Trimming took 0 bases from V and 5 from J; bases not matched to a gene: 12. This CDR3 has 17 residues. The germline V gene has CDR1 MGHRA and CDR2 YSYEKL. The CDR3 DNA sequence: TGCGCCAGCAGCCAAGATAGGAGCGGGACTGGGCCGGAGACCCAGTACTTC. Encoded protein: CASSQDRSGTGPETQYF.

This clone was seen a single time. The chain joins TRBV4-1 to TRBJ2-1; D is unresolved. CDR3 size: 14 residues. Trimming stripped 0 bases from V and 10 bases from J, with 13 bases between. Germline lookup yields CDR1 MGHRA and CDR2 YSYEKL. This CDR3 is CASSQDFSSAEQFF. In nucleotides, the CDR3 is TGCGCCAGCAGCCAAGATTTTTCGAGCGCCGAGCAGTTCTTC.

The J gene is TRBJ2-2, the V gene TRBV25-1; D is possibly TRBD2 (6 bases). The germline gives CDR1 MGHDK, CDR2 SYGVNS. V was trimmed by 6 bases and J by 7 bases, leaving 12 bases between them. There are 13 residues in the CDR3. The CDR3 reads CASRFGGSGELFF. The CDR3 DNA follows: TGTGCCAGCAGATTCGGGGGAAGCGGGGAGCTGTTTTTT.

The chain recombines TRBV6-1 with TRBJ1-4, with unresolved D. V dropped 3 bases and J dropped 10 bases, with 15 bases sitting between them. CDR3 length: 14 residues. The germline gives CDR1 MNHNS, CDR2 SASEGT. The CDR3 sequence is CASSDPESPRKLFF. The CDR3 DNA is TGTGCCAGCAGTGACCCCGAAAGCCCCAGAAAACTGTTTTTT.

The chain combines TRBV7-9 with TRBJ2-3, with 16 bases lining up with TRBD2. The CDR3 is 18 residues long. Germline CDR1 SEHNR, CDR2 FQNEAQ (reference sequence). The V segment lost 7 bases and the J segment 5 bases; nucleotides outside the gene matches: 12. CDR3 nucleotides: TGTGCCAGCACCGAGGGACTAGCGGGAGGGCCCTCGATAGATACGCAGTATTTT. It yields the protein CASTEGLAGGPSIDTQYF.

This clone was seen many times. The CDR3 is CASSYLNTEAFF. CDR3 in DNA: TGTGCCAGCAGTTACCTGAACACTGAAGCTTTCTTT. This chain links TRBV6-5 with TRBJ1-1, with unresolved D. With 2 bases removed from V and 0 bases from J, the gap between germline ends came to 1 base. The CDR3 is made up of 12 amino acids. Germline V gene sequence: CDR1 MNHEY, CDR2 SVGAGI.

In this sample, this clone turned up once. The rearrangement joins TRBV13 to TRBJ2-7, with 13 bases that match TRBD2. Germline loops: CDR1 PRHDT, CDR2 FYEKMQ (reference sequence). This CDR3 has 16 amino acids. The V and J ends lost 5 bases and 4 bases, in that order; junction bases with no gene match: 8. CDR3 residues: CASSTGLAGDPYEQYF. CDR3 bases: TGTGCCAGCAGCACAGGACTAGCGGGGGACCCGTACGAGCAGTACTTC. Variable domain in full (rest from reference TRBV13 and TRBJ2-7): AAGVIQSPRHLIKEKRETATLKCYPIPRHDTVYWYQQGPGQDPQFLISFYEKMQSDKGSIPDRFSAQQFSDYHSELNMSSLELGDSALYFCASSTGLAGDPYEQYFGPGTRLTVT.

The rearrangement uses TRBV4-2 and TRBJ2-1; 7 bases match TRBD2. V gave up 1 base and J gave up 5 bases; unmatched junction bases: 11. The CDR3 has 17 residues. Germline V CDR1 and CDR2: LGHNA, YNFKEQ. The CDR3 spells CASSQVYGSGQNNEQFF. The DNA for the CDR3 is TGTGCCAGCAGCCAAGTTTACGGTAGCGGGCAGAACAATGAGCAGTTCTTC.

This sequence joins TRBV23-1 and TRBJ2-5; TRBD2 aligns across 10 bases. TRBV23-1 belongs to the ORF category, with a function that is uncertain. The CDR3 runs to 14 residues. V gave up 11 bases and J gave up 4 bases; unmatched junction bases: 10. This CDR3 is CASLLAGVGETQYF. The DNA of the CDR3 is TGCGCCTCCCTTCTAGCGGGAGTTGGAGAGACCCAGTACTTC.

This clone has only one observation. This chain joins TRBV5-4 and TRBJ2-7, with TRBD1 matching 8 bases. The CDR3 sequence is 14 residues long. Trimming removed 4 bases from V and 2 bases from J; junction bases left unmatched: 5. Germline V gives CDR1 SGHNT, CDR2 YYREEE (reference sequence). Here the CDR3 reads CASSAGTGTYEQYF. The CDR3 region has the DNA TGTGCCAGCAGCGCCGGGACAGGAACCTACGAGCAGTACTTC.

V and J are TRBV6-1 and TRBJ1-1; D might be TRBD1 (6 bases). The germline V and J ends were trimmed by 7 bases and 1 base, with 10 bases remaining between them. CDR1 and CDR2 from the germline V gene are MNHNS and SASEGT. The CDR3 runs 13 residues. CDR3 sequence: CASTWDKNTEAFF. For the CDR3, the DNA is TGTGCCAGCACCTGGGACAAGAACACTGAAGCTTTCTTT.

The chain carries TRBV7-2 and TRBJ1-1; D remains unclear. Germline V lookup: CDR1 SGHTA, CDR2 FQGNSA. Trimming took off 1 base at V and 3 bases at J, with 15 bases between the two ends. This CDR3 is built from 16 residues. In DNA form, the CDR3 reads TGTGCCAGCAGCTTAGGGTTTGGGGTTAGGGACACTGAAGCTTTCTTT. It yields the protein CASSLGFGVRDTEAFF.

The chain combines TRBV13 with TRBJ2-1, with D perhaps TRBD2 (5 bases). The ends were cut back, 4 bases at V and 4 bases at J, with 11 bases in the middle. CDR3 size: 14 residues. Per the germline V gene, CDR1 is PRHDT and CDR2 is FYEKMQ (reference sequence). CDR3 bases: TGTGCCAGCAGCTCGAGGACGGGGTACAATGAGCAGTTCTTC. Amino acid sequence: CASSSRTGYNEQFF.

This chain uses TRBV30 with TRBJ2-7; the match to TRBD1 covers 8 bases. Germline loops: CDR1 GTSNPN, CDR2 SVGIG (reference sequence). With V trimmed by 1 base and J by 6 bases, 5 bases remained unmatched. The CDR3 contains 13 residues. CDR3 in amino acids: CAWSDTGGAEQYF. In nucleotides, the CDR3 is TGTGCCTGGAGTGATACAGGGGGAGCCGAGCAGTACTTC.

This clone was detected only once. CDR3 coding DNA: TGCAGCGTCGGGACAGCCTCTGGGGCCAACGTCCTGACTTTC. Amino acids: CSVGTASGANVLTF. This chain uses TRBV29-1 with TRBJ2-6; TRBD1 matches 7 bases. Germline loops: CDR1 SQVTM, CDR2 ANQGSEA. Germline trimming cut 6 bases from V and 0 bases from J; bases unmatched to any gene: 2. The CDR3 is 14 residues long. The whole variable domain, remainder taken from reference TRBV29-1 and TRBJ2-6, is SAVISQKPSRDICQRGTSLTIQCQVDSQVTMMFWYRQQPGQSLTLIATANQGSEATYESGFVIDKFPISRPNLTFSTLTVSNMSPEDSSIYLCSVGTASGANVLTFGAGSRLTVL.

In DNA form, the CDR3 reads TGTGCCTGGAGTCGGGCTAGTCTCGATACGCAGTATTTT. Translation: CAWSRASLDTQYF. This chain uses TRBV30 with TRBJ2-3; D is undetermined. The CDR3 runs 13 residues. The V end lost 2 bases, the J end lost 6 bases, and 12 bases lay between the germline ends. The germline V gene encodes CDR1 GTSNPN and CDR2 SVGIG (reference sequence).

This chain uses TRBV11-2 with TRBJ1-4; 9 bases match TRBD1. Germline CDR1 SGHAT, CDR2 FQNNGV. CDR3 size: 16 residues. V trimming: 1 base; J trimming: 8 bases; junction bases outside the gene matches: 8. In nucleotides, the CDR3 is TGTGCCAGCAGCTTAGTACGGGGACAGGGAATGGAAAAACTGTTTTTT. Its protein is CASSLVRGQGMEKLFF.